This is a list of T cell receptor beta chains from one sample in a study of vaccination and CD4 T cells after COVID-19. Their cognate antigens are unknown. MiXCR was run by TCRdb on the PCR reads, yielding one entry per CDR3 protein. The table records over 7,500 distinct CDR3 sequences, 26% of them present only once. The sequences come from CD4+ T cells from blood, cultured in vitro, collected after SARS-CoV-2 vaccination. Receptors originate from a human donor who had recovered from COVID-19. The CDR3 runs from the conserved cysteine through the conserved F or W. The order of the fields is V gene, CDR3 protein.

TRBV19 CASSIDYSPLHF
TRBV6-2/TRBV6-3 CASSYGLLRGSYEQYF
TRBV7-2 CTSRTGNGGTEAFF
TRBV7-2 CASSSQGQGYTEAFF
TRBV7-2 CASSPTLANYNEQFF
TRBV6-5 CASSYQGGGRNNSPLHF
TRBV7-2 CASTLAGGSNTGELFF
TRBV9 CASSTPRGTSGRLSGETQYF
TRBV28 CASSLGTGGYGYTF
TRBV5-4 CASSLGGGKNIQYF
TRBV7-6 CASSFRDLYGYTF
TRBV27 CASSLAGTGAYEQYF
TRBV11-1 CASSLDSSGRGIYEQFF
TRBV7-9 CAGSLTVDGAFF
TRBV24-1 CATSEPLGTQYF
TRBV19 CASSRGGTGNIGSGNTIYF
TRBV6-1 CASEKEPGLAIGTQYF
TRBV4-3 CASSQRDFDLTDTQYF
TRBV19 CASSIDAGTGGGYSNQPQHF
TRBV4-1 CASSQVLRGRTEAFF
TRBV7-9 CASSLLRTGVSSPLHF
TRBV6-1 CASSEGWLAGNQETQYF
TRBV28 CASNMGGFGTEAFF
TRBV20-1 CSAGTGENSPLHF
TRBV6-1 CASSLRHGKVDEQYF
TRBV19 CASNGGRALNEQFF
TRBV6-2/TRBV6-3 CASRPWGEESYGYTF
TRBV15 CATSVGTGNEKLFF
TRBV28 CASSSLGGNEQFF
TRBV7-2 CASSFRDNSPLHF
TRBV2 CASSEMGEQYF
TRBV11-1 CASSWGTEPYEQYF
TRBV21-1 CASSQGAGRDTDTQYF
TRBV6-5 CASSYDSSLREQYF
TRBV6-2/TRBV6-3 CASSYPLDRPNTEAFF
TRBV6-2/TRBV6-3 CASGTFYGYTF
TRBV20-1 CSATRGLAAGRTYNEQFF
TRBV6-2/TRBV6-3 CASRYYATSGSTDTQYF
TRBV6-2/TRBV6-3 CASSPGQAPKAPLHF
TRBV6-1 CASRDSNQPQHF
TRBV19 CASSSPRGASPTYEQYF
TRBV11-2 CASSLPSGARYRAGELFF
TRBV20-1 CSARFQGVDGYTF
TRBV7-3 CASSFTSSYNEQFF
TRBV7-2 CASSLVGGDYTEAFF